This TCR beta chain was identified during a study of cytomegalovirus exposure and HLA in healthy donors. Produced via immunoSEQ multiplex PCR; TCRdb's table is partial and in-frame only. The repertoire holds approximately 170,000 clones, with about 82% as singletons. The donors were members of the validation cohort comprising over a hundred subjects, separate from the approximately 710-subject first cohort. The study, taken as a whole, reports: Across donors, most TCRs were seen rarely, yet some public ones were widespread.

Germline V gene data show CDR1 as SEHNR and CDR2 as FQNEAQ (reference sequence). The CDR3 spans 15 residues. The V segment lost 6 bases and the J segment 4 bases; nucleotides outside the gene matches: 9. As concerns this clone: Its antigen is still unknown.

This sequence joins TRBV7-9 and TRBJ2-3; TRBD2 matches at 8 bases. The material sequenced was PBMCs. The clonotype comes from a man younger than 45 in good health and CMV-seropositive. The DNA of the CDR3 is TGTGCCAGCAGTCCGGGGGGGCATGTCTCAGATACGCAGTATTTT. Encoded protein: CASSPGGHVSDTQYF. The variable domain in full, completed from reference TRBV7-9 and TRBJ2-3, reads DTGVSQNPRHKITKRGQNVTFRCDPISEHNRLYWYRQTLGQGPEFLTYFQNEAQLEKSRLLSDRFSAERPKGSFSTLEIQRTEQGDSAMYLCASSPGGHVSDTQYFGPGTRLTVL.